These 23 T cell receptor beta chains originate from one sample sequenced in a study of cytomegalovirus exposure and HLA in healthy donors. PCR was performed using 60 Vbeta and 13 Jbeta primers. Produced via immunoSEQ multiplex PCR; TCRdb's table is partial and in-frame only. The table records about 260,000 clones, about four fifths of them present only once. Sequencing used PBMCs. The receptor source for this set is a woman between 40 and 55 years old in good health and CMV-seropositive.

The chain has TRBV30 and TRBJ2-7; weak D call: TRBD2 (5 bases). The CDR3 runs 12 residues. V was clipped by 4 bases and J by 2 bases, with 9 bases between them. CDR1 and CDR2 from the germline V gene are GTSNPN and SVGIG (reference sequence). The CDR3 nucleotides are TGTGCCTGGAACCGGGAAACCTACGAGCAGTACTTC. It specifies CAWNRETYEQYF. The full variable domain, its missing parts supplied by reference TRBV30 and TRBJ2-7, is SQTIHQWPATLVQPVGSPLSLECTVEGTSNPNLYWYRQAAGRGLQLLFYSVGIGQISSEVPQNLSASRPQDRQFILSSKKLLLSDSGFYLCAWNRETYEQYFGPGTRLTVT.

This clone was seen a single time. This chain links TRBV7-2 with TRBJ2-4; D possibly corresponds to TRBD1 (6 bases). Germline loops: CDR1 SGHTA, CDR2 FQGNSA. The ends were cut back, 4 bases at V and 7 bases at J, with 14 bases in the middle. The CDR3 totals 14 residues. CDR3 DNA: TGTGCCAGCAGCTCACCCCGGGACACGAACATTCAGTACTTC. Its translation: CASSSPRDTNIQYF.

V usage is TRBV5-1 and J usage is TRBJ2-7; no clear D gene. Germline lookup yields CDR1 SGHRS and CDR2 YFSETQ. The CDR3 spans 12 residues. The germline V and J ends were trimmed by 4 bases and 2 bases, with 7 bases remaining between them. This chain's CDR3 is CASSVLPYEQYF. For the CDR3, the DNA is TGCGCCAGCAGCGTACTTCCCTACGAGCAGTACTTC.

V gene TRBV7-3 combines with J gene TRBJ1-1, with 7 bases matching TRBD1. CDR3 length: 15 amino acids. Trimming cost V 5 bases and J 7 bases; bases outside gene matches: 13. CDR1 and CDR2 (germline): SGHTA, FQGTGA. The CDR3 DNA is TGTGCCAGCAGCGCGACAGGGAGTCCCAACGGTGAAGCTTTCTTT. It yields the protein CASSATGSPNGEAFF.

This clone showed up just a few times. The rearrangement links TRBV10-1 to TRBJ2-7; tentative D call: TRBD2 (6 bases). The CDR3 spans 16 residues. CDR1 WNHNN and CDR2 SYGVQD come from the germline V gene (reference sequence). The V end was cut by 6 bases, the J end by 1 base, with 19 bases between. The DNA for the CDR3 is TGCGCCAGCAGGTCTCCGGGACTCAGATTTTCCTACGAGCAGTACTTC. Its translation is CASRSPGLRFSYEQYF.

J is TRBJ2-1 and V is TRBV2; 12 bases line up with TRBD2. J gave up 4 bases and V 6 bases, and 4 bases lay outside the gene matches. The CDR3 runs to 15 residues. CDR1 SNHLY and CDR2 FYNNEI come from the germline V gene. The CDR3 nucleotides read TGTGCCAGCAGGGAACTAGCGGGAGGATACAATGAGCAGTTCTTC. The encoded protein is CASRELAGGYNEQFF.

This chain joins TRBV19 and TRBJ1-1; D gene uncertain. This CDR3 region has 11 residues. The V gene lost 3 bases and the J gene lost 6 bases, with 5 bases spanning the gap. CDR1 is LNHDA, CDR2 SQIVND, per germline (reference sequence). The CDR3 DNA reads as TGTGCCAGTAGTATGGGCGCTGAAGCTTTCTTT. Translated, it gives CASSMGAEAFF.

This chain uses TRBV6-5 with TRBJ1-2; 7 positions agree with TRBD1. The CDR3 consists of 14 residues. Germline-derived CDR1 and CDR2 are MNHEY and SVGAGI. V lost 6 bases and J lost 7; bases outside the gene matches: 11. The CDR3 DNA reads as TGTGCCAGCAGATACCGACAGGGATCCTTTGGCTACACCTTC. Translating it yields CASRYRQGSFGYTF.

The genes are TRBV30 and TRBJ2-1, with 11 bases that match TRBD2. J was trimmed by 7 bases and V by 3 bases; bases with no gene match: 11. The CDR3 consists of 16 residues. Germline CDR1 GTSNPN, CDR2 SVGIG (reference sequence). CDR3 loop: CAWRGTSGSGVNEQFF. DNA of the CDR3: TGTGCCTGGAGGGGTACTAGCGGGAGTGGGGTAAATGAGCAGTTCTTC. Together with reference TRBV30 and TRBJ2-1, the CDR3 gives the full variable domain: SQTIHQWPATLVQPVGSPLSLECTVEGTSNPNLYWYRQAAGRGLQLLFYSVGIGQISSEVPQNLSASRPQDRQFILSSKKLLLSDSGFYLCAWRGTSGSGVNEQFFGPGTRLTVL.

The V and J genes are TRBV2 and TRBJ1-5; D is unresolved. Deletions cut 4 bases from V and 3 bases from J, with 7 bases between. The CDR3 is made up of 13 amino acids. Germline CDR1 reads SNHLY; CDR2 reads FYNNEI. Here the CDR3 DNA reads TGTGCCAGCAGTGTCAGTATCAATCAGCCCCAGCATTTT. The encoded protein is CASSVSINQPQHF.

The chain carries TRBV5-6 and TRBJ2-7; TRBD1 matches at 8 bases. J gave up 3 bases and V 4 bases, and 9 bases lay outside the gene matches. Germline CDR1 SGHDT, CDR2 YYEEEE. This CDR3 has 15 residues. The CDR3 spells CASSPILGQGYEQYF. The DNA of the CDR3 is TGTGCCAGCAGCCCGATTTTAGGACAGGGCTACGAGCAGTACTTC.

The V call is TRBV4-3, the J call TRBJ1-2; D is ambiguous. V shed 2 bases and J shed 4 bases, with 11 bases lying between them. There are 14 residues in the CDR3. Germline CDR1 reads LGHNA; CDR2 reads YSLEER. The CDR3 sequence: CASSQNGLSYGYTF. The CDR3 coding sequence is TGCGCCAGCAGCCAAAATGGACTGTCCTATGGCTACACCTTC.

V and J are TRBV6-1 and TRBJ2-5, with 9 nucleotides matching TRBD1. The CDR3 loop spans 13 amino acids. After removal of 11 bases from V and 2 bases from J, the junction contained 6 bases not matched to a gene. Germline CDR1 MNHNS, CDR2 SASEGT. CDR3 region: CAHGTGNQETQYF. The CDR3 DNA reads TGTGCCCACGGGACAGGGAATCAAGAGACCCAGTACTTC.

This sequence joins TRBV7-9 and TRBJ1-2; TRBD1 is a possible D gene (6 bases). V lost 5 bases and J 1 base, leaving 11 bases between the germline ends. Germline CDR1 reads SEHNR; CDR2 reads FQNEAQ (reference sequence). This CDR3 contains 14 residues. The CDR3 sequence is CASSPPTGNYGYTF. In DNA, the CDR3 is TGTGCCAGCAGCCCCCCGACAGGTAACTATGGCTACACCTTC.

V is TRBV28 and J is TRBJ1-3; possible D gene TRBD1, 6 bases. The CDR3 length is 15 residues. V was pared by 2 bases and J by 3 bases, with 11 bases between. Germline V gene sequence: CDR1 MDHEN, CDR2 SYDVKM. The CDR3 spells CASSLMGAGGNTIYF. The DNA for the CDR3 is TGTGCCAGCAGTTTAATGGGGGCCGGTGGAAACACCATATATTTT.

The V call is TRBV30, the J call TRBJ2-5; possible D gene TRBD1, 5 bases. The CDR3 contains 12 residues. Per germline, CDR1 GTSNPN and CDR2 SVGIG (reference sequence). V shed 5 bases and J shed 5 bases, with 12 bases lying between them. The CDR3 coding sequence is TGTGCCTGGGGCAGGGCCGGGGAGACCCAGTACTTC. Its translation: CAWGRAGETQYF.

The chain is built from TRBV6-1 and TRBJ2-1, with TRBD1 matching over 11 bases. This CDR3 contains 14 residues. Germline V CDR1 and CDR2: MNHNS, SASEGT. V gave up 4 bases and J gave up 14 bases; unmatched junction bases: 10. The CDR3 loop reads CASSGPGQGVKEFF. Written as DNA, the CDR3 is TGTGCCAGCAGTGGACCGGGACAGGGGGTGAAAGAGTTCTTC.

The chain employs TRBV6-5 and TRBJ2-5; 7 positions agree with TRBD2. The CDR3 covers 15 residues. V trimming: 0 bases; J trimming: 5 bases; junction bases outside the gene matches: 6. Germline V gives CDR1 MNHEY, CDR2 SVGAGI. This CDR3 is CASSYSGGTTETQYF. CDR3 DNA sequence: TGTGCCAGCAGTTACTCAGGCGGGACTACCGAGACCCAGTACTTC.

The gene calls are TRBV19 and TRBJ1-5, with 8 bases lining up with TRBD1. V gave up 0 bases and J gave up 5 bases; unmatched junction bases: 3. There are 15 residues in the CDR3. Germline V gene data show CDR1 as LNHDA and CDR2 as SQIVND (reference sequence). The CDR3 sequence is CASSIEGQGYQPQHF. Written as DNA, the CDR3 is TGTGCCAGTAGTATAGAAGGACAGGGCTATCAGCCCCAGCATTTT. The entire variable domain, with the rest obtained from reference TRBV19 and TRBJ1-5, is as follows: DGGITQSPKYLFRKEGQNVTLSCEQNLNHDAMYWYRQDPGQGLRLIYYSQIVNDFQKGDIAEGYSVSREKKESFPLTVTSAQKNPTAFYLCASSIEGQGYQPQHFGDGTRLSIL.

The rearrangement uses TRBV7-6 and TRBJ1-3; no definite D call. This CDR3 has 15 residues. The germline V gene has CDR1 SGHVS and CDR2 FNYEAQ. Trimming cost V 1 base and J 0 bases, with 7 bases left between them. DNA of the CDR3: TGTGCCAGCAGCTTAGGTCCGAGCTCTGGAAACACCATATATTTT. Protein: CASSLGPSSGNTIYF.

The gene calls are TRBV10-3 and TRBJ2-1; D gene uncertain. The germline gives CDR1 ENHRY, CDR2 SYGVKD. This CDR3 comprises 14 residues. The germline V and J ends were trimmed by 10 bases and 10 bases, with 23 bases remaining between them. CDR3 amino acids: CATRQVSLSNEQFF. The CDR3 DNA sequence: TGTGCCACACGGCAGGTCTCTCTTAGTAACGAGCAGTTCTTC.

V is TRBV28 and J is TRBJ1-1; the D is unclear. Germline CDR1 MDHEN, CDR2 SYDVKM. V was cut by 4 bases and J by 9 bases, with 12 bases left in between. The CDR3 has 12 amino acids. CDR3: CASSSALQKAFF. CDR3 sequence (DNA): TGTGCCAGCAGTTCCGCCCTTCAGAAAGCTTTCTTT.

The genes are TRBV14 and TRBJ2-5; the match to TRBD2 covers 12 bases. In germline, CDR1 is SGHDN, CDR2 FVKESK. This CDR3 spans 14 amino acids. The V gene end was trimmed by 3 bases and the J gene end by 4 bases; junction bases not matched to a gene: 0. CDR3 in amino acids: CASSQGLAGETQYF. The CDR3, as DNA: TGTGCCAGCAGCCAGGGACTAGCGGGAGAGACCCAGTACTTC.